Reported below is one TCR beta chain. What it binds is not known. Libraries were prepared by immunoSEQ multiplex PCR; TCRdb keeps only in-frame clonotypes and omits some of them. Of about 150,000 clones listed, 86% are singletons. This sample is part of a study of T cell responses to AZD1222 COVID-19 vaccine. Study results and caveats: At study baseline, merely roughly 6 AZD1222 recipients were seropositive. Nearly half of spike-specific TCRs reportedly target unmutated variant regions.

The sequenced sample was peripheral blood, obtained on day 0 of MenACWY control vaccination. The receptor was derived from an adult in good health.

The DNA for the CDR3 is TGTGCCAGCAGCCTGGGACCTTACGATGGCTACACCTTC. It specifies CASSLGPYDGYTF. The gene calls are TRBV7-3 and TRBJ1-2; D might be TRBD1 (5 bases). V was pared by 5 bases and J by 6 bases, with 13 bases between. Germline V gene data show CDR1 as SGHTA and CDR2 as FQGTGA. The CDR3 extends over 13 amino acids.